The 10 T cell receptor beta chains listed next were all sequenced from one sample in a study of response to subunit inactivated influenza vaccine. TCRdb fed the RT-PCR reads into MiXCR, producing one record per CDR3 protein. The table lists over 800,000 distinct CDR3 sequences, roughly 20% of them singletons. The material sequenced was PBMCs from blood, taken 5 days after vaccination. These receptors all stem from a man aged 45-60 years who received an inactivated influenza vaccine.

The chain has TRBV10-3 and TRBJ1-2; TRBD1 aligns across 9 bases. The trim removed 1 base at V and 11 bases at J, leaving 11 bases unmatched. Per the germline V gene, CDR1 is ENHRY and CDR2 is SYGVKD. This CDR3 contains 15 residues. The CDR3 spells CAISELTGTGSGYTF. The CDR3 region has the DNA TGTGCCATCAGTGAGTTGACCGGGACAGGGTCCGGATACACCTTC.

This rearrangement joins TRBV5-1 to TRBJ2-7; 8 bases are shared with TRBD1. Germline assignment: CDR1 SGHRS and CDR2 YFSETQ. CDR3 size: 13 residues. V gave up 4 bases and J gave up 5 bases; unmatched junction bases: 5. The CDR3 reads CASSDGQGDEQYF. The CDR3 nucleotides are TGCGCCAGCAGCGACGGACAGGGCGACGAGCAGTACTTC. Supplemented by reference TRBV5-1 and TRBJ2-7, the full variable domain reads KAGVTQTPRYLIKTRGQQVTLSCSPISGHRSVSWYQQTPGQGLQFLFEYFSETQRNKGNFPGRFSGRQFSNSRSEMNVSTLELGDSALYLCASSDGQGDEQYFGPGTRLTVT.

There are a few counts of this clonotype. V usage is TRBV5-5 and J usage is TRBJ1-1; D remains unclear. Germline V gene lookup returns CDR1 SGHKS and CDR2 YYEKEE (reference sequence). Trimming shortened V by 1 base and J by 0 bases, and 7 bases separated the two germline ends. The CDR3 spans 14 residues. CDR3 sequence (DNA): TGTGCCAGCAGCTTGATGATGGTGAACACTGAAGCTTTCTTT. Translation gives CASSLMMVNTEAFF.

A word on this clonotype: At one end the junction does not follow the germline gene, possibly because of a read error. The chain uses TRBV28 and TRBJ2-1; 7 bases are shared with TRBD2. The CDR3 consists of 12 residues. Germline CDR1 reads MDHEN; CDR2 reads SYDVKM. The CDR3 bases are TGTGTCAGCGGGGCTATTCAAGATGAGCAGTTCTTC. Its translation is CVSGAIQDEQFF.

This clonotype has just a few counts. The CDR3 region is CSAGGQVPYEQYF. The CDR3, as DNA: TGCAGTGCTGGGGGACAGGTACCCTACGAGCAGTACTTC. This chain uses TRBV20-1 with TRBJ2-7; TRBD1 matches at 8 bases. CDR1 DFQATT and CDR2 SNEGSKA come from the germline V gene (reference sequence). This CDR3 has 13 residues. The V and J ends lost 5 bases and 2 bases, in that order; junction bases with no gene match: 5.

This clonotype turned up a few times. The chain links TRBV5-1 to TRBJ2-7; 7 nucleotides align to TRBD1. J lost 3 bases, V lost 0 bases, and 6 bases had no gene match. The CDR3 covers 15 residues. Germline CDR1 and CDR2: SGHRS and YFSETQ. This chain's CDR3 is CASSLAPRGSYEQYF. The CDR3 bases are TGCGCCAGCAGCTTGGCACCCAGGGGGAGCTACGAGCAGTACTTC. Drawing the rest from reference TRBV5-1 and TRBJ2-7, the complete variable domain is KAGVTQTPRYLIKTRGQQVTLSCSPISGHRSVSWYQQTPGQGLQFLFEYFSETQRNKGNFPGRFSGRQFSNSRSEMNVSTLELGDSALYLCASSLAPRGSYEQYFGPGTRLTVT.

This chain uses TRBV4-2 with TRBJ2-1, with D unclear. This CDR3 has 13 residues. V was trimmed by 3 bases and J by 4 bases, leaving 7 bases between them. Germline V gene lookup returns CDR1 LGHNA and CDR2 YNFKEQ. The CDR3 nucleotides are TGTGCCAGCAGCCACTGGCAGTACAATGAGCAGTTCTTC. Translation: CASSHWQYNEQFF.

The chain combines TRBV7-2 with TRBJ2-3; D possibly corresponds to TRBD2 (5 bases). This CDR3 comprises 15 residues. V gave up 0 bases and J gave up 5 bases, with 12 bases separating them. Germline V gene sequence: CDR1 SGHTA, CDR2 FQGNSA. The CDR3 DNA reads TGTGCCAGCAGCTTAGCGGGAGTGAGTGGAGATACGCAGTATTTT. The encoded protein is CASSLAGVSGDTQYF.

This clonotype was seen at least ten times. This chain uses TRBV4-3 with TRBJ2-3; D could derive from TRBD1 or TRBD2 (6 bases each). The V and J ends lost 0 bases and 10 bases respectively, with 11 bases between them. CDR1 and CDR2 (germline): LGHNA, YSLEER. This CDR3 is built from 13 residues. CDR3 loop: CASSQERGRAQYF. In DNA form, the CDR3 reads TGCGCCAGCAGCCAAGAACGGGGGCGGGCGCAGTATTTT.

The chain has TRBV6-5 and TRBJ2-1; D possibly corresponds to TRBD1 (7 bases). CDR1 MNHEY and CDR2 SVGAGI come from the germline V gene. Between the trimmed V and J ends, which lost 0 bases and 7 bases, there was a span of 13 bases. The CDR3 consists of 15 residues. The CDR3 here is CASSYSFRGDNEQFF. In DNA form, the CDR3 reads TGTGCCAGCAGTTACTCGTTCAGGGGGGATAATGAGCAGTTCTTC.